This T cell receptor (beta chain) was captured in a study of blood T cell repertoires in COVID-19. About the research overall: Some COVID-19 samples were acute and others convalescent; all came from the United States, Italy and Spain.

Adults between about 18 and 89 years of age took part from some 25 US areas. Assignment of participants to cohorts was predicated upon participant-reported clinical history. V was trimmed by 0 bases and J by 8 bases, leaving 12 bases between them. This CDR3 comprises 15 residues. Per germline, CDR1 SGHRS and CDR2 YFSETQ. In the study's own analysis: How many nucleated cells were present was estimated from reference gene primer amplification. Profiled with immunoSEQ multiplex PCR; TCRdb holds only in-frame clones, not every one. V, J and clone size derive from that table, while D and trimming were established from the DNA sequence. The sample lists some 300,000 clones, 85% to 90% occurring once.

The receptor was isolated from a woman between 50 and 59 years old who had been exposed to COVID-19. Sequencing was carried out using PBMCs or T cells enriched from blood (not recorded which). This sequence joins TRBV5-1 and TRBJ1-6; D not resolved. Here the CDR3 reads CASSLVAGSDSPLHF. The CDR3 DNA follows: TGCGCCAGCAGCTTGGTAGCGGGCTCCGATTCACCCCTCCACTTT.